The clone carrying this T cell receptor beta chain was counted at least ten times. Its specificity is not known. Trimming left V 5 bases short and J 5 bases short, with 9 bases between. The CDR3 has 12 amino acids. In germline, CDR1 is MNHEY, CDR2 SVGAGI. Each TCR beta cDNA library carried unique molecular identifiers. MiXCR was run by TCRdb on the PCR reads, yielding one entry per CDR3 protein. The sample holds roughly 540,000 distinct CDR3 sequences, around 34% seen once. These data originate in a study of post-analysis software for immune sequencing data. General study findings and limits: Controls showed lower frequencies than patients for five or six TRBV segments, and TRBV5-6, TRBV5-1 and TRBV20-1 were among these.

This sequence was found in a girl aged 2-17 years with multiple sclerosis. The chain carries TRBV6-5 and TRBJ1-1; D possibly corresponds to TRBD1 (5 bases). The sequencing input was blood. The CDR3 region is CASSPGYTEAFF. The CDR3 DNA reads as TGTGCCAGCAGTCCAGGGTATACTGAAGCTTTCTTT.